The table lists the clone carrying this T cell receptor (beta chain) with a few counts. MiXCR, run by TCRdb on the 5' RACE reads, gives a single entry per CDR3 protein. This table holds approximately 52,000 distinct CDR3 sequences, just over 8% found once. V dropped 3 bases and J dropped 9 bases, with 15 bases sitting between them. This CDR3 comprises 14 residues. The germline V gene has CDR1 MGHRA and CDR2 YSYEKL. The data derive from a study of early T cells in non-severe SARS-CoV-2 infection. The origin of this receptor is an adult who was a healthcare worker with PCR-confirmed SARS-CoV-2 infection or an uninfected control (not recorded which). What was sequenced was whole blood. The gene calls are TRBV4-1 and TRBJ1-5; D is uncertain. The CDR3 region has the DNA TGCGCCAGCAGCCAGGTGGGAGGCCCTACGCCCCAGCATTTT. It codes for CASSQVGGPTPQHF.